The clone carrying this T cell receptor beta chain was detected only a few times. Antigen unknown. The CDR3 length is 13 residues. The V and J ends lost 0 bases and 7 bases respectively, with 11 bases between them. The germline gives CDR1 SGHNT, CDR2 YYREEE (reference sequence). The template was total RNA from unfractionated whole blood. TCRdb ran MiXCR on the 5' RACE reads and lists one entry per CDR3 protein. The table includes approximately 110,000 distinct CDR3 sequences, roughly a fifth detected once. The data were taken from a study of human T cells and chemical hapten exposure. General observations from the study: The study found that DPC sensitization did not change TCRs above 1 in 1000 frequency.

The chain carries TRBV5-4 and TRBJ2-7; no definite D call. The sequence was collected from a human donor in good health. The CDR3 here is CASSLGLLKEQYF. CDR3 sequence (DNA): TGTGCCAGCAGCTTGGGACTTTTGAAGGAGCAGTACTTC.